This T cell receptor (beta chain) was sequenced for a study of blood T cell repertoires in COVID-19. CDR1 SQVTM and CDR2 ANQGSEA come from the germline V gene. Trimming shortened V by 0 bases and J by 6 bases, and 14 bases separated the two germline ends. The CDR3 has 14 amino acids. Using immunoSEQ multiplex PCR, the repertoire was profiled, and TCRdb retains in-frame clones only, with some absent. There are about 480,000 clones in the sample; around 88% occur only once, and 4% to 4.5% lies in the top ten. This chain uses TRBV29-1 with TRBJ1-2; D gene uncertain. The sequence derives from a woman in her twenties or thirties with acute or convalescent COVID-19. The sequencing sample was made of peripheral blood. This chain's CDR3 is CSVEDRRIENGYTF. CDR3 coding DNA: TGCAGCGTTGAAGATCGGAGGATAGAGAATGGCTACACCTTC.